The rows below give T cell receptor beta chains drawn from one sample of a study of blood T cell repertoires in COVID-19. Assay used: immunoSEQ multiplex PCR; TCRdb lists only in-frame clones, some missing. Here the sample spans around 160,000 clones, under 90% being singletons. The sequenced material came from peripheral blood. Every receptor here comes from a human donor in a cohort sampled during active COVID-19. CDR3s include the opening cysteine and the closing phenylalanine or tryptophan. The D gene is left open where the match is weak. Clone size is shown for a subset of rows, as once, few, many or a class of expanded clone.

V	J	D	size	DNA	CDR3
TRBV18	TRBJ2-1	NA	NA	TGTGCCAGCTCCCGCTTGGATAGCATCCAGTTCTTC	CASSRLDSIQFF
TRBV5-4	TRBJ1-6	NA	NA	TGTGCCAGCAGGGTAATGAGCAATTCACCCCTCCACTTT	CASRVMSNSPLHF
TRBV3-1/TRBV3-2	TRBJ1-2	NA	NA	TGTGCCAGCAGCCAAGGGCAGGCCTTGGGCTACACCTTC	CASSQGQALGYTF
TRBV28	TRBJ1-1	NA	NA	TGTGCCAGCAGCTCCCCCGGACTTGGGGTCACTGAAGCTTTCTTT	CASSSPGLGVTEAFF
TRBV18	TRBJ2-1	TRBD2	NA	TGTGCCAGCTCAATACTAGCGGGGGGCCACAATGAGCAGTTCTTC	CASSILAGGHNEQFF
TRBV5-1	TRBJ2-7	NA	NA	TGCGCCAGCAGCTCCCGTGTCGATCGGGGCGAGCAGTACTTC	CASSSRVDRGEQYF
TRBV19	TRBJ1-1	NA	NA	TGTGCCAGTAGTATCACGACAGCGTCCCTCACTGAAGCTTTCTTT	CASSITTASLTEAFF
TRBV24-1	TRBJ2-5	TRBD1	NA	TGTGCCACCAGTGACCCGACAGGGTCAGAGACCCAGTACTTC	CATSDPTGSETQYF
TRBV5-6	TRBJ1-2	NA	NA	TGTGCCAGCAGCTTTACTCAGACAAATGGCTACACCTTC	CASSFTQTNGYTF
TRBV3-1/TRBV3-2	TRBJ2-5	TRBD1	NA	TGTGCCAGCAGCCAAGATTGGGACAGCGAAGAGACCCAGTACTTC	CASSQDWDSEETQYF
TRBV5-1	TRBJ1-4	TRBD1	NA	TGCGCCAGCAGACCAGGACAGGGACACAATGAAAAACTGTTTTTT	CASRPGQGHNEKLFF
TRBV30	TRBJ2-5	TRBD2	NA	TGTGCCTCCGCCCTAGCGGGGGGACTCGCGACCCAGTACTTC	CASALAGGLATQYF
TRBV5-1	TRBJ1-3	NA	NA	TGCGCCAGCAGCTTGGGGAGTTCTGGAAACACCATATATTTT	CASSLGSSGNTIYF
TRBV5-4	TRBJ1-4	NA	NA	TGTGCCAGCAGCTTGGGGCAGGGAAATGAAAAACTGTTTTTT	CASSLGQGNEKLFF
TRBV4-3	TRBJ2-1	TRBD2	NA	TGCGCCAGCAGCCGGGCAGGACTAGCGTATTACAATGAGCAGTTCTTC	CASSRAGLAYYNEQFF
TRBV5-1	TRBJ2-2	TRBD2	NA	TGCGCCAGCAGTCCCGGGACTAGCGGTGGCACCGGGGAGCTGTTTTTT	CASSPGTSGGTGELFF
TRBV18	TRBJ1-2	NA	NA	TGTGCCAGCTCACCGGGCAGTTCTTTAGCTAACTATGGCTACACCTTC	CASSPGSSLANYGYTF
TRBV10-1	TRBJ1-4	TRBD1	once	TGCGCCAGCAGGGGACAGGGGCCGCCTAATGAAAAACTGTTTTTT	CASRGQGPPNEKLFF
TRBV19	TRBJ1-5	NA	NA	TGTGCCAGTAGTCAGGGTTATCAGCCCCAGCATTTT	CASSQGYQPQHF
TRBV7-2	TRBJ2-3	TRBD2	NA	TGTGCCAGCAGCCAAGCGGGGAGGGTAGATACGCAGTATTTT	CASSQAGRVDTQYF
TRBV11-1	TRBJ1-3	NA	NA	TGTGCCAGCAGCTTAGAATCCTTCAGCTCTGGAAACACCATATATTTT	CASSLESFSSGNTIYF
TRBV5-6	TRBJ2-5	TRBD2	NA	TGTGCCAGCAGCCGGGGGGGCCAGCAAGAGACCCAGTACTTC	CASSRGGQQETQYF
TRBV29-1	TRBJ2-3	NA	NA	TGCAGCGCCACGGAGGTGGCAGATACGCAGTATTTT	CSATEVADTQYF
TRBV7-9	TRBJ2-5	TRBD1	NA	TGTGCCAGCAGCCCTCATGGACAGGGTGAGGAGACCCAGTACTTC	CASSPHGQGEETQYF
TRBV15	TRBJ1-5	TRBD1	once	TGTGCCACCAGCAGGAGCCAGGGGGCCCCCGAACAGCCCCAGCATTTT	CATSRSQGAPEQPQHF
TRBV2	TRBJ2-1	TRBD1	NA	TGTGCCAGCAGGTCGGGACAGGGATTTTACAATGAGCAGTTCTTC	CASRSGQGFYNEQFF
TRBV19	TRBJ1-6	NA	once	TGTGCCAGTAGTATAGCGGGGTCACCCCTCCACTTT	CASSIAGSPLHF
TRBV5-1	TRBJ1-1	TRBD1	NA	TGCGCCAGCAGCGCACAGGGGACTGAAGCTTTCTTT	CASSAQGTEAFF
TRBV19	TRBJ2-5	NA	NA	TGTGCCAGTAGTAAGCGTGAAGAGACCCAGTACTTC	CASSKREETQYF
TRBV10-3	TRBJ1-1	NA	NA	TGTGCCACCTTAATTGCTACGAACACTGAAGCTTTCTTT	CATLIATNTEAFF
TRBV19	TRBJ1-5	TRBD1	NA	TGTGCCAGTAGTATTGGACAGGGCGGACAGCCCCAGCATTTT	CASSIGQGGQPQHF
TRBV30	TRBJ2-3	NA	NA	TGTGCCTGGAGGAGGGCCCCCAGCACAGATACGCAGTATTTT	CAWRRAPSTDTQYF
TRBV5-5	TRBJ1-5	NA	NA	TGTGCCAGCAGCTTGTCCCAGGGCCGCAATCAGCCCCAGCATTTT	CASSLSQGRNQPQHF
TRBV2	TRBJ2-1	TRBD2	NA	TGTGCCAGCAGTGGGACTAGCGGCAATGAGCAGTTCTTC	CASSGTSGNEQFF
TRBV6-4	TRBJ1-2	NA	NA	TGTGCCAGCAGTGTTGGCGGATCCTATGGCTACACCTTC	CASSVGGSYGYTF
TRBV4-3	TRBJ2-7	TRBD1	NA	TGCGCCAGCAGCCACCGGGACAGGGATTACGAGCAGTACTTC	CASSHRDRDYEQYF
TRBV6-2/TRBV6-3	TRBJ1-1	NA	NA	TGTGCCAGCAGTTTAGGTACGGGGAACACTGAAGCTTTCTTT	CASSLGTGNTEAFF
TRBV27	TRBJ2-2	NA	few	TGTGCCAGCAGCCGACAGACCGGGGAGCTGTTTTTT	CASSRQTGELFF
TRBV19	TRBJ1-1	TRBD1	NA	TGTGCCAGTAGTATGTCGAGGGGGCCCAACACTGAAGCTTTCTTT	CASSMSRGPNTEAFF